This T cell receptor beta chain was recovered during a study of OX40 agonist ivuxolimab in advanced cancers. Overall study: Ivuxolimab doses were 0.01, 0.1, 0.3, 1.5, 3 or 10 mg/kg every 2 weeks. Among those enrolled, mean age was roughly 62 years (range roughly 23 to 85) and about 82% were male. Head and neck, renal cell, melanoma or hepatocellular carcinoma were the cancers that dose-escalation patients had.

CDR1 is SNHLY, CDR2 FYNNEI, per germline. The CDR3 runs 14 residues. V lost 2 bases, J lost 7 bases, and 11 bases lay in between. Exclusion of a patient followed from autoimmune disease history or systemic immunosuppression. TCRdb keeps only in-frame clones here, not all; method: immunoSEQ multiplex PCR. The sample consists of approximately 60,000 clones, around 86% of them appearing once. This clonotype was obtained from an adult with an advanced solid tumor such as melanoma, head and neck, liver or kidney cancer. The chain uses TRBV2 and TRBJ1-4, with D possibly TRBD1 on 5 matching bases. Material: CD4+ or CD8+ T cells sorted from blood, obtained in a trial of the OX40 agonist ivuxolimab. CDR3 in DNA: TGTGCCAGCAGTGAAAGGGGTTTTGGTGAAAAACTGTTTTTT. Its protein product is CASSERGFGEKLFF.